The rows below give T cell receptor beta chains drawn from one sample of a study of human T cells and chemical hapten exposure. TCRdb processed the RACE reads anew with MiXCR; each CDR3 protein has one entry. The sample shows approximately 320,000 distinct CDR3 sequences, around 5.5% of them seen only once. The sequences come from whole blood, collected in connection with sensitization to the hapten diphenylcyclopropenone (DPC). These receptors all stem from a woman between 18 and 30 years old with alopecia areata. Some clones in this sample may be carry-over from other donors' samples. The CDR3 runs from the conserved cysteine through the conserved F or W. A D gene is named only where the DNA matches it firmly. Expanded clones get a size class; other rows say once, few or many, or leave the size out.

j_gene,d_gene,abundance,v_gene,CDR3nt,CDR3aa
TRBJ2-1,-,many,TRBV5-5,TGTGCCAGCAGCTCGGACTGGAGCTCCTACAATGAGCAGTTCTTC,CASSSDWSSYNEQFF
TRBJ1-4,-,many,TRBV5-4,TGTGCCAGCAGCTGGGGCAGGGCGACAGAAAAACTGTTTTTT,CASSWGRATEKLFF
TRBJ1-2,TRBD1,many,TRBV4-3,TGCGCCAGCAGGCGACAGGGGGCTGACTATGGCTACACCTTC,CASRRQGADYGYTF
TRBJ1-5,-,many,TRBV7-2,TGTGCCAGCAGCTTAGCTGGGGGAAGTCAGCCCCAGCATTTT,CASSLAGGSQPQHF
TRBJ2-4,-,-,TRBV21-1,TGTGCCAGCAGCAACCAAAATTTAGCCAAAAACATTCAGTACTTC,CASSNQNLAKNIQYF
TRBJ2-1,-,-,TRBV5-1,TGCGCCAGCAGCAGGACTACCGGGAGCAATGAGCAGTTCTTC,CASSRTTGSNEQFF
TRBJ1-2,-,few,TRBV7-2,TGTGCCAGCAGCTTAGCGGGCGGGCCCTATGGCTACACCTTC,CASSLAGGPYGYTF
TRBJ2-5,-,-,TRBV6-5,TGTGCCAGCAGTCGGCTGGCCCAGGGAGTAGGGGAGACCCAGTACTTC,CASSRLAQGVGETQYF
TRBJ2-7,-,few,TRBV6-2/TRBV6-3,TGTGCCAGCAGTTATTTTTTAGGTGCTCGGGAAACCTACGAGCAGTACTTC,CASSYFLGARETYEQYF
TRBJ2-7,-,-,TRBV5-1,TGCGCCAGCAGCTTACTCACCGGGACATCGCAATACGAGCAGTACTTC,CASSLLTGTSQYEQYF
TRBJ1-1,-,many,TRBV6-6,TGTGCCAGCAGCGGGACAAACACTGAAGCTTTCTTT,CASSGTNTEAFF
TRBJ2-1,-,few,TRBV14,TGTGCCAGCAGCCAGCAGAATAATGAGCAGTTCTTC,CASSQQNNEQFF
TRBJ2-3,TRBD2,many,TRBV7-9,TGTGCCAGCAGCTTAATTTGGAGTAGCGGGGGGTCGAGGAGGACAGATACGCAGTATTTT,CASSLIWSSGGSRRTDTQYF
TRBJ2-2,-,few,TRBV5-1,TGCGCCAGCAGCCCTGCGGGGGCAGGGAGGGCCACCGGGGAGCTGTTTTTT,CASSPAGAGRATGELFF
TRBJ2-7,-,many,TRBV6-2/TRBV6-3,TGTGCCAGCAGTTACGCCCCAGGCCTATGGCTGGGGAACTACGAGCAGTACTTC,CASSYAPGLWLGNYEQYF
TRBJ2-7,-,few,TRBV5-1,TGCGCCAGCAGCCCCCTAAGTTTCGCGTACGAGCAGTACTTC,CASSPLSFAYEQYF
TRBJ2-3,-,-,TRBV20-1,TGCAGTGCTAGCGGGCGGGTGAGGGGTACAGATACGCAGTATTTT,CSASGRVRGTDTQYF
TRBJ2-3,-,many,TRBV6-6,TGTGCCAGCAGTTACCGCAAAGATACGCAGTATTTT,CASSYRKDTQYF
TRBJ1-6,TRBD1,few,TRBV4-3,TGCGCCAGCAGCCATGGACAGGGGGGATCACCCCTCCACTTT,CASSHGQGGSPLHF
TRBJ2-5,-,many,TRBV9,TGTGCCAGCAGCGTAGCCAGCGCGGAGACCCAGTACTTC,CASSVASAETQYF
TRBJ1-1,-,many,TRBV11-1,TGTGCCAGCAGCAAAATACAGGGAGCTGAAGCTTTCTTT,CASSKIQGAEAFF
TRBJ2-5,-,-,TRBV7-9,TGTGCCAGCAGCTCCCTAGGGGGGCCGGGGTCCCAGTACTTC,CASSSLGGPGSQYF
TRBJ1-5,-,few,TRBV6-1,TGTGCCAGCAGTGAAGGGAGTAGTCAGCCCCAGCATTTT,CASSEGSSQPQHF
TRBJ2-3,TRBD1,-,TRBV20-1,TGCAGTGCTGCACAGGGGGGCCCAGATACGCAGTATTTT,CSAAQGGPDTQYF
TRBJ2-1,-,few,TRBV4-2,TGTGCCAGCAGCCAAGATAAGAAAGTCTTGTCGCAGGTATACAATGAGCAGTTCTTC,CASSQDKKVLSQVYNEQFF
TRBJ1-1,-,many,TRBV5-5,TGTGCCAGCACGACTCTACAGGGAATGAACACTGAAGCTTTCTTT,CASTTLQGMNTEAFF
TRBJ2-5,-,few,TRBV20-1,TGCAGTGCTAGATACCAAGAGACCCAGTACTTC,CSARYQETQYF
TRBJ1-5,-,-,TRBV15,TGTGCCACCAGCAGAGATTCCCAGCCCCAGCATTTT,CATSRDSQPQHF
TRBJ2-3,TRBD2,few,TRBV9,TGTGCCAGCAGCGGGGGGACTAGCTCCGGCACAGATACGCAGTATTTT,CASSGGTSSGTDTQYF
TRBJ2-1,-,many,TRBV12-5,TGTGCTAGTGGTGCCGGGGCGCTTGAGCAGTTCTTC,CASGAGALEQFF
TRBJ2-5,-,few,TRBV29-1,TGCAGCGTTGCGCTCAAACGAAGGGGGGCTCTACCGGAGACCCAGTACTTC,CSVALKRRGALPETQYF
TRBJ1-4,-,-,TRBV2,TGTGCCAGCAGTATTCAGGGTCTCCGTGAAAAACTGTTTTTT,CASSIQGLREKLFF
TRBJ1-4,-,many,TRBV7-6,TGTGCCAGCAGCTTGGTCCGAGGAGGGATGGATGAAAAACTGTTTTTT,CASSLVRGGMDEKLFF
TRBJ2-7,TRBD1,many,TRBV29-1,TGCAGCGCTGCTGACGGACAGGGATCACTCTCCTACGAGCAGTACTTC,CSAADGQGSLSYEQYF
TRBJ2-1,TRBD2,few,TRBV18,TGTGCCAGCTCACCGCGGACTAGTGGCGATGAGCAGTTCTTC,CASSPRTSGDEQFF
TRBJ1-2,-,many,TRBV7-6,TGTGCCAGCAGCTTAGGGGAGGACGACTATGGCTACACCTTC,CASSLGEDDYGYTF
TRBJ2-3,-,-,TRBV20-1,TGCAGTGCTAGGAGACCCACAGATACGCAGTATTTT,CSARRPTDTQYF
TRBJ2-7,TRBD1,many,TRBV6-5,TGTGCCAGCAGGTCCGGGACAGGGGCCTACGAGCAGTACTTC,CASRSGTGAYEQYF
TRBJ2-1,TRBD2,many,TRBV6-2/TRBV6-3,TGTGCCAGCAGTTACCCCTGGGGGGGAGAGTTCTTC,CASSYPWGGEFF
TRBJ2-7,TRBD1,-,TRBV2,TGTGCCAGCAGCAAGACAGGGTTTGGCGAGCAGTACTTC,CASSKTGFGEQYF
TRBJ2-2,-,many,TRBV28,TGTGCGGCAGCGAACACCGGGGAGCTGTTTTTT,CAAANTGELFF
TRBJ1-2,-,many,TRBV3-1,TGTGCCAGCAGCCAAGCACAGGCTAACTATGGCTACACCTTC,CASSQAQANYGYTF
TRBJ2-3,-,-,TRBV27,TGTGCCAGCAGTTCTATAGCGGAACTTCCTAGCACAGATACGCAGTATTTT,CASSSIAELPSTDTQYF
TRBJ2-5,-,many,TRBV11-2,TGTGCCAGCAGCCAACCCGTGGTAGCCGGTCAACAAGAGACCCAGTACTTC,CASSQPVVAGQQETQYF
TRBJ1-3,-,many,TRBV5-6,TGTGCCAGCAGCCTGGGACCGATCTCTGGAAACACCATATATTTT,CASSLGPISGNTIYF
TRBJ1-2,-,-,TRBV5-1,TGCGCCAGCAGCTTGAGACTCCACTATGGCTACACCTTC,CASSLRLHYGYTF
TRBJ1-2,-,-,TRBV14,TGTGCCAGCAGCCAAGATCGGCGGCCTAACTATGGCTACACCTTC,CASSQDRRPNYGYTF
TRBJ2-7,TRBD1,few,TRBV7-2,TGTGCCAGCAGCCCCAGGGGGTTTTTCTCCTACGAGCAGTACTTC,CASSPRGFFSYEQYF
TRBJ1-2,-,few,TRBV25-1,TGTGCCAGCGGACGGACGGGAGGCTATGGCTACACCTTC,CASGRTGGYGYTF
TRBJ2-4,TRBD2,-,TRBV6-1,TGTGCCAGCAGTGAGGGACTACTAGCCAAAAACATTCAGTACTTC,CASSEGLLAKNIQYF
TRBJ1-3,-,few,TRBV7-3,TGTGCCAGCAGCCTTGGACCCTTAGGAGCTGGAAACACCATATATTTT,CASSLGPLGAGNTIYF
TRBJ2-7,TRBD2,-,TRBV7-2,TGTGCCAGCAGCTTAATAAGCGGGGGACGGCCCTACGAGCAGTACTTC,CASSLISGGRPYEQYF